This T cell receptor beta chain was sequenced during a study of shared clonotypes between healthy human individuals. Study-wide points: Naive CD4 clonotype sharing across a handful of donors was about 5.3%. Expectations were that clonotype sharing among donors would be affected by sequencing depth.

Regarding this clone: What it binds is not known.

Only Caucasian adults living in Nashville, Tennessee served as donors. Clones were read by immunoSEQ multiplex PCR, and TCRdb kept only the in-frame ones, dropping some. The profile shows 950,000 to 1,100,000 clones, about 75% of them singletons. The TCR originated in a man younger than 35 in good health. Sequenced: memory CD4+ T cells sorted from blood. Subset specified: CD45RA-negative fraction.

CDR3 sequence (DNA): TGTGCCAGCAGTATACAGGGTTGGCACCTCCACTTT. Translated, it gives CASSIQGWHLHF. V gene TRBV2 combines with J gene TRBJ1-6; D is perhaps TRBD1 (6 bases). This CDR3 has 12 residues. The V gene's germline CDR1 is SNHLY and CDR2 FYNNEI. V was pared by 5 bases and J by 15 bases, with 14 bases between.